One and the same sample provided the 24 T cell receptor beta chains below, sequenced in a study of blood T cell repertoires in COVID-19. Measured with immunoSEQ multiplex PCR; TCRdb has only the in-frame clones, and not every one. The top ten clones hold roughly 5% of a sample with some 220,000 clones, roughly 85% of them seen once. Material: peripheral blood. The receptors were sampled from a man aged 50 to 60 with COVID-19, enrolled during active disease.

This clone was observed once. J is TRBJ2-2 and V is TRBV2; a weak D match, TRBD1 (5 bases). V was clipped by 4 bases and J by 3 bases, with 15 bases between them. The CDR3 covers 16 residues. Germline V gives CDR1 SNHLY, CDR2 FYNNEI. The CDR3 bases are TGTGCCAGCAGTGGTTTAAGGGGTACCTACACCGGGGAGCTGTTTTTT. This translates into CASSGLRGTYTGELFF.

This chain connects TRBV10-1 to TRBJ2-7; possible D gene TRBD2, 5 bases. V dropped 3 bases and J dropped 2 bases, with 14 bases sitting between them. The CDR3 consists of 15 residues. The germline V gene has CDR1 WNHNN and CDR2 SYGVQD (reference sequence). The CDR3 reads CASSDASGPTYEQYF. CDR3 DNA sequence: TGCGCCAGCAGTGATGCCAGCGGACCCACCTACGAGCAGTACTTC.

V is TRBV5-4 and J is TRBJ2-2, with 12 bases aligning to TRBD2. The CDR3 totals 16 residues. V lost 0 bases, J lost 7 bases, and 4 bases stayed unmatched. CDR1 is SGHNT and CDR2 is YYREEE in the germline V gene (reference sequence). CDR3 in DNA: TGTGCCAGCAGCTTGGCTTGGACTAGCGGGGTCGGGGAGCTGTTTTTT. Translated: CASSLAWTSGVGELFF. Full variable domain (rest looked up from reference TRBV5-4 and TRBJ2-2): ETGVTQSPTHLIKTRGQQVTLRCSSQSGHNTVSWYQQALGQGPQFIFQYYREEENGRGNFPPRFSGLQFPNYSSELNVNALELDDSALYLCASSLAWTSGVGELFFGEGSRLTVL.

The chain carries TRBV5-1 and TRBJ1-2, with D hard to call. The V end was cut by 0 bases, the J end by 5 bases, with 11 bases between. The CDR3 runs 14 residues. Germline CDR1 reads SGHRS; CDR2 reads YFSETQ. The CDR3 sequence is CASSLDARNYGYTF. The CDR3 nucleotides are TGCGCCAGCAGCTTGGATGCCAGGAATTATGGCTACACCTTC.

The chain combines TRBV14 with TRBJ2-1; TRBD2 matches 10 bases. The trim removed 4 bases at V and 3 bases at J, leaving 6 bases unmatched. The germline V gene has CDR1 SGHDN and CDR2 FVKESK. This CDR3 region has 16 residues. CDR3 region: CASSRGTSEFYNEQFF. In DNA form, the CDR3 reads TGTGCCAGCAGCCGAGGGACTAGCGAATTCTACAATGAGCAGTTCTTC.

J is TRBJ2-3 and V is TRBV4-1; TRBD2 matches at 7 bases. This CDR3 has 15 residues. Germline CDR1 and CDR2: MGHRA and YSYEKL. The V gene end was trimmed by 4 bases and the J gene end by 1 base; junction bases not matched to a gene: 5. The CDR3 nucleotides read TGCGCCAGCAGCCTTACAACTAGCGGCACAGATACGCAGTATTTT. Protein sequence: CASSLTTSGTDTQYF.

In regard to this clone: Being one base from a much bigger clone, this may be a read error. The rearrangement links TRBV6-6 to TRBJ2-1, with 9 positions matching TRBD2. CDR3 length: 15 amino acids. V lost 5 bases, J lost 0 bases, and 2 bases stayed unmatched. Germline V gene data show CDR1 as MNHNY and CDR2 as SVGAGI (reference sequence). DNA for the CDR3: TGTGCCAGCAGTCTAGCGGGGAGCTCCTACAATGAGCAGTTCTTC. This gives the protein CASSLAGSSYNEQFF.

Only a few counts were recorded for this clone. The V call is TRBV3-1 (or the pseudogene TRBV3-2), the J call TRBJ2-7, with 9 bases identical to TRBD2. With V trimmed by 1 base and J by 0 bases, 7 bases remained unmatched. Germline CDR1 is LGHDT and CDR2 is YNNKEL (reference sequence). This CDR3 has 17 residues. The CDR3 DNA follows: TGTGCCAGCAGCCAAGTGGGGAGCGGGGGGAGCTCCTACGAGCAGTACTTC. This translates into CASSQVGSGGSSYEQYF.

This clone was observed a few times. The J gene is TRBJ1-6, the V gene TRBV25-1; 7 bases are shared with TRBD1. Looked up from germline, CDR1 is MGHDK and CDR2 is SYGVNS. J lost 9 bases, V lost 6 bases, and 5 bases had no gene match. CDR3 length: 13 amino acids. CDR3 DNA sequence: TGTGCCAGCAGCGCAGGGGGTAGTTCACCCCTCCACTTT. This encodes CASSAGGSSPLHF.

The genes are TRBV7-3 and TRBJ2-5; 10 nucleotides match TRBD2. The length of the CDR3 is 13 residues. Germline trimming cut 5 bases from V and 10 bases from J; bases unmatched to any gene: 7. Germline V gene sequence: CDR1 SGHTA, CDR2 FQGTGA. In DNA form, the CDR3 reads TGTGCCAGCAGCAAACTAGCGGGGCAGGTCCAGTACTTC. This encodes CASSKLAGQVQYF.

The chain has TRBV2 and TRBJ1-2; 7 positions agree with TRBD1. Germline CDR1 is SNHLY and CDR2 is FYNNEI. The CDR3 has 14 residues. With 6 bases clipped from V and 4 bases from J, the junction kept 8 bases outside the gene matches. The CDR3 DNA follows: TGTGCCAGCAGGCCACAGGGGTCGGTCTATGGCTACACCTTC. This sequence encodes CASRPQGSVYGYTF.

This clone came up a few times. The rearrangement joins TRBV5-4 to TRBJ2-2; perhaps TRBD1 as D (6 bases). V was clipped by 4 bases and J by 6 bases, with 19 bases between them. Per germline, CDR1 SGHNT and CDR2 YYREEE (reference sequence). CDR3 length equals 16 residues. The CDR3 DNA reads as TGTGCCAGCAGCCTGTATGGGGGCCGGCGACCCGGGGAGCTGTTTTTT. This translates into CASSLYGGRRPGELFF.

This chain links TRBV7-2 with TRBJ2-7; no firm D call. Per the germline V gene, CDR1 is SGHTA and CDR2 is FQGNSA. This CDR3 has 12 residues. V shed 4 bases and J shed 2 bases, with 6 bases lying between them. The chain's CDR3 is CASSSPAYEQYF. The CDR3 DNA reads TGTGCCAGCAGCTCCCCAGCCTACGAGCAGTACTTC.

V usage is TRBV20-1 and J usage is TRBJ1-2; D is unresolved. Germline-derived CDR1 and CDR2 are DFQATT and SNEGSKA (reference sequence). The CDR3 covers 11 residues. CDR3 protein: CSPGLPTGYTF. CDR3 nucleotide sequence: TGCAGCCCCGGACTTCCGACGGGCTACACCTTC.

This chain joins TRBV5-4 and TRBJ1-2; 9 bases align to TRBD1. Germline V gene data show CDR1 as SGHNT and CDR2 as YYREEE (reference sequence). This CDR3 contains 14 residues. The V segment lost 0 bases and the J segment 7 bases; nucleotides outside the gene matches: 4. CDR3 sequence: CASSLGQGESGYTF. CDR3 nucleotides: TGTGCCAGCAGCTTGGGACAGGGGGAGAGTGGCTACACCTTC.

The V gene is TRBV6-5, the J gene TRBJ2-1, with D uncertain. This CDR3 comprises 14 residues. The V gene lost 0 bases and the J gene lost 7 bases, with 10 bases spanning the gap. CDR1 and CDR2 from the germline V gene are MNHEY and SVGAGI. The chain's CDR3 is CASSYSRLRNEQFF. In DNA, the CDR3 is TGTGCCAGCAGTTACTCGCGGCTAAGGAATGAGCAGTTCTTC.

V usage is TRBV7-2 and J usage is TRBJ2-5; the D gene is possibly TRBD2 (6 bases). The CDR3 is 14 amino acids. Germline-derived CDR1 and CDR2 are SGHTA and FQGNSA. V gave up 4 bases and J gave up 9 bases, with 18 bases separating them. CDR3 in amino acids: CASSSPGLGWAQYF. In DNA, the CDR3 is TGTGCCAGCAGCTCTCCGGGACTCGGATGGGCCCAGTACTTC.

This clone was picked up a small number of times. J is TRBJ1-5 and V is TRBV12-3 or TRBV12-4, with D uncertain. The V gene lost 3 bases and the J gene lost 7 bases, with 10 bases spanning the gap. The CDR3 is 13 amino acids. The CDR3 sequence is CASSFGKGQPQHF. The CDR3 nucleotides read TGTGCCAGCAGTTTCGGGAAAGGGCAGCCCCAGCATTTT.

This sequence joins TRBV28 and TRBJ2-1; TRBD2 aligns across 10 bases. Trimming removed 1 base from V and 10 bases from J; junction bases left unmatched: 10. The germline gives CDR1 MDHEN, CDR2 SYDVKM. The CDR3 totals 16 residues. The CDR3 nucleotides are TGTGCCAGCAGTTTATTGGATAGCGGGGGGTCTGGAGAGCAGTTCTTC. It translates to CASSLLDSGGSGEQFF. The variable domain in full, with the rest retrieved from reference TRBV28 and TRBJ2-1, is DVKVTQSSRYLVKRTGEKVFLECVQDMDHENMFWYRQDPGLGLRLIYFSYDVKMKEKGDIPEGYSVSREKKERFSLILESASTNQTSMYLCASSLLDSGGSGEQFFGPGTRLTVL.

This clone was counted a few times. This chain uses TRBV5-4 with TRBJ1-2; D remains ambiguous. V shed 0 bases and J shed 5 bases, with 8 bases lying between them. Germline V lookup: CDR1 SGHNT, CDR2 YYREEE (reference sequence). The CDR3 sequence is 13 residues long. CDR3 residues: CASSLEPYYGYTF. CDR3 coding DNA: TGTGCCAGCAGCTTGGAGCCTTATTATGGCTACACCTTC.

The CDR3 DNA reads TGTGCCAGCAGCTTAACGGGACTAGCGGGGGGGACCTACAATGAGCAGTTCTTC. Its protein is CASSLTGLAGGTYNEQFF. The chain has TRBV7-3 and TRBJ2-1; TRBD2 matches 16 bases. The V segment lost 0 bases and the J segment 2 bases; nucleotides outside the gene matches: 1. Germline CDR1 and CDR2: SGHTA and FQGTGA. CDR3 size: 18 residues.

The rearrangement links TRBV6-5 to TRBJ2-7; tentative D call: TRBD1 (6 bases). Germline CDR1 is MNHEY and CDR2 is SVGAGI. The V and J ends lost 6 bases and 0 bases respectively, with 12 bases between them. The CDR3 loop spans 14 amino acids. The chain's CDR3 is CASRFRDNSYEQYF. The DNA for the CDR3 is TGTGCCAGCAGATTTAGGGACAACTCCTACGAGCAGTACTTC.

This chain links TRBV5-1 with TRBJ1-1, with D uncertain. Germline CDR1 reads SGHRS; CDR2 reads YFSETQ. This CDR3 region has 13 residues. The V and J ends lost 4 bases and 2 bases respectively, with 9 bases between them. This CDR3 is CASSREPNTEAFF. As DNA, the CDR3 is TGCGCCAGCAGCCGCGAACCAAACACTGAAGCTTTCTTT.

This clone was detected a few times. The rearrangement uses TRBV4-3 and TRBJ2-3; 8 bases align to TRBD2. CDR1 LGHNA and CDR2 YSLEER come from the germline V gene. This CDR3 contains 18 residues. With 2 bases clipped from V and 0 bases from J, the junction kept 10 bases outside the gene matches. The CDR3 reads CASSQSTSGTTSTDTQYF. The CDR3 nucleotides read TGCGCCAGCAGCCAATCAACTAGCGGCACGACCAGCACAGATACGCAGTATTTT.